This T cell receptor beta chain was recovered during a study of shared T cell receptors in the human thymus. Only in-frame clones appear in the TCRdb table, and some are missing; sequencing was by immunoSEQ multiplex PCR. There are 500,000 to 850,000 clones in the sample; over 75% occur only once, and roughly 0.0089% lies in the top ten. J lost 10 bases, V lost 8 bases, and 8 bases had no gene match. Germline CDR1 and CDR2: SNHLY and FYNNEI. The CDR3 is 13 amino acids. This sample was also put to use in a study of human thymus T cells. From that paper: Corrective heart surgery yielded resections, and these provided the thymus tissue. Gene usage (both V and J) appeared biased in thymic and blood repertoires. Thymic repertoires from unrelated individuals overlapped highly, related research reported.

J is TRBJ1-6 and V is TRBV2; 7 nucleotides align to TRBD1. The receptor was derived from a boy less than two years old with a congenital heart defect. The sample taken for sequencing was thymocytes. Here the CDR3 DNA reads TGTGCCAGCGGACGACAGGGTGAATCACCCCTCCACTTT. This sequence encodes CASGRQGESPLHF.